This TCR beta chain was documented in a study of blood T cells in healthy people across ages. Study overall: About one barcoded beta molecule was captured per two T cells (by template switching).

The study drew donors from healthy Caucasian individuals in Russia aged roughly 6 to 100. This clonotype showed up just a few times. The antigen is not known. General study points: Researchers deemed the diversity estimates from one million T cells underestimates.

Through a sample-barcoded 5' primer and a J-beta primer mix, a second PCR was run for 7 to 11 cycles. Each CDR3 protein is one row after TCRdb ran MiXCR on the 5' RACE reads. The repertoire includes around 500,000 distinct CDR3 sequences, 47% of them detected once, and about 22% sits in the top ten. Material: blood. The TCR originated in a man older than 75 in good health.

CDR3 sequence (DNA): TGTGCCAGCAGCGCGTGGACTAGCGGGGAGGATACAGATACGCAGTATTTT. Its protein product is CASSAWTSGEDTDTQYF. V is TRBV9 and J is TRBJ2-3; 12 bases agree with TRBD2. The CDR3 length is 17 residues. Looked up from germline, CDR1 is SGDLS and CDR2 is YYNGEE. Trimming cost V 3 bases and J 3 bases; bases outside gene matches: 8.